This paragraph reports one T cell receptor beta chain. For sorted subsets, about 200 ng DNA per replicate equaled about 30,000 T cell genomes. Some clones are missing from TCRdb's copy, which holds only in-frame ones; the method was immunoSEQ multiplex PCR. The data contain 2,100,000 or so clones, 95% of them singletons. These data originate in a study of shared clonotypes between healthy human individuals. Overall study context: Serving as donors were a couple of women and three men, whose ages spanned 18 to 49.

Looked up from germline, CDR1 is MNHEY and CDR2 is SVGAGI. This CDR3 is built from 14 residues. Trimming took 5 bases from V and 4 from J; bases not matched to a gene: 2. V and J are TRBV6-5 and TRBJ2-3; 11 bases match TRBD2. This sequence originates from a man aged 18 to 29 in good health. Sample: naive CD4+ T cells sorted from blood. Described subset: CD45RA+ positively selected. The CDR3 is CASSPGLAADTQYF. DNA for the CDR3: TGTGCCAGCAGTCCGGGACTAGCGGCAGATACGCAGTATTTT.